One T cell receptor (beta chain) is described in this entry. Its target is unknown. With 60 Vbeta and 13 Jbeta primers, the PCR was carried out. The method was immunoSEQ multiplex PCR; TCRdb's version includes in-frame clones alone and lacks a portion of them. The sample carries about 100,000 clones, about four fifths recorded once. Germline V lookup: CDR1 LGHNT, CDR2 FRNRAP. CDR3 length: 15 residues. V lost 5 bases, J lost 1 base, and 3 bases stayed unmatched. The data belong to a study of cytomegalovirus exposure and HLA in healthy donors. General study results and limits: Prior analysis indicated that the majority of TCR beta V segments exhibited productivity approximately 90% or approximately 30% of the time. In a later analysis, DRB1 alleles had the most associated TCRs; HLA-C alleles the fewest. There were some public TCRs occurring in many donors, but most TCR sequences were rare.

The chain uses TRBV12-5 and TRBJ2-5; 11 nucleotides match TRBD1. The specimen sequenced was PBMCs. The receptor's source is a woman in her 70s in good health and CMV-seropositive. The CDR3 loop reads CASGPGQGGQETQYF. CDR3 nucleotides: TGTGCTAGTGGTCCGGGACAGGGGGGCCAAGAGACCCAGTACTTC. Looking up the rest from reference TRBV12-5 and TRBJ2-5 gives the full variable domain: DARVTQTPRHKVTEMGQEVTMRCQPILGHNTVFWYRQTMMQGLELLAYFRNRAPLDDSGMPKDRFSAEMPDATLATLKIQPSEPRDSAVYFCASGPGQGGQETQYFGPGTRLLVL.